Sequencing of this T cell receptor (beta chain) was carried out in a study of T cells in Graves' hyperthyroidism and ophthalmopathy. This clonotype was seen repeatedly, ten times or more. TCR beta CDR3 regions were amplified from RNA. The TCR CDR3 was amplified in a first-round RT-PCR using the HTBI primer set. A single record per CDR3 protein comes from TCRdb applying MiXCR to the multiplex PCR reads. The sample yields a few hundred thousand distinct CDR3 sequences, more than 12% seen once. Trimming took 6 bases from V and 4 from J, leaving 10 bases between them. Per the germline V gene, CDR1 is SNHLY and CDR2 is FYNNEI. The CDR3 covers 13 residues.

The rearrangement uses TRBV2 and TRBJ1-5; D not certain. The receptor was derived from a woman between 35 and 50 years old with Graves' hyperthyroidism that later progressed to Graves' ophthalmopathy. Sequenced sample: blood. In nucleotides, the CDR3 is TGTGCCAGCAGGAACCTGTTTAATCAGCCCCAGCATTTT. This sequence encodes CASRNLFNQPQHF.